These T cell receptor beta chains were read from a single sample in a study of blood T cell repertoires in COVID-19. The method was immunoSEQ multiplex PCR; TCRdb's version includes in-frame clones alone and lacks a portion of them. Found here are roughly 69,000 clones, nearly 90% of them singletons; the top ten hold 5.3%. What was sequenced was peripheral blood. The receptors come from a man aged 45-65 years with acute or convalescent COVID-19. Each CDR3 is given with its conserved first and last residue. The size of a clone is reported for some rows only, either as once, few or many, or as a class for expanded clones.

TRBV19 | few | CASSLLDRYGYTF
TRBV5-1 | - | CASSLSLAGSNEQFF
TRBV2 | once | CARFQQGGYTF
TRBV20-1 | - | CSASNPDYPQNIQYF
TRBV6-6 | - | CAASGGRSYNEQFF
TRBV7-9 | - | CASSLDPVLGQPQHF
TRBV27 | - | CASSFDTGTDTQYF
TRBV11-2 | - | CASSFRQGGGTDTQYF
TRBV6-2/TRBV6-3 | - | CASSFRLVPVPDTQYF
TRBV20-1 | - | CSASGTTTDTQYF
TRBV19 | few | CASSPNRNHNYGYTF
TRBV21-1 | - | CASSKALMEREPGELFF
TRBV7-2 | - | CASRKPGTSGGEQFF
TRBV28 | - | CASNLGLANNEQFF
TRBV5-1 | - | CASSTGVNEKLFF
TRBV4-3 | - | CASSQEQLALDTQYF
TRBV18 | once | CASSPRSTGRGNTIYF
TRBV6-1 | once | CASREGTGGASYGYTF
TRBV12-3/TRBV12-4 | - | CASSPTSSYEQYF
TRBV28 | - | CASSGGPNYGYTF
TRBV6-5 | - | CASSSTRGGNSPLHF
TRBV3-1/TRBV3-2 | - | CASRASGEETQYF
TRBV23-1 | - | CASSHPRGRKIYGYTF